This T cell receptor (beta chain) was profiled in a study of blood T cell repertoires in COVID-19. Overall study context: The study drew acute and convalescent COVID-19 samples from the United States, Italy and Spain. In each case, the material was cDNA or gDNA derived from T cells, B-cell-depleted T cells, or PBMCs.

Germline V gene data show CDR1 as MNHEY and CDR2 as SVGAGI. The CDR3 has 13 residues. Trimming shortened V by 5 bases and J by 3 bases, and 10 bases separated the two germline ends. Per the study methods: Amplification with reference gene primers provided the estimates of nucleated cell counts. This table comes from immunoSEQ multiplex PCR, and its TCRdb copy is limited to in-frame clones, with some not included. Clonal size and the V and J genes are those of that table, whereas D and trimming came from the DNA. The table lists fewer than 150,000 clones, just under 90% of them singletons. The sequenced sample consisted of peripheral blood. This TCR derives from a woman in her fifties or sixties with acute or convalescent COVID-19. V is TRBV6-5 and J is TRBJ1-2, with a possible D match to TRBD1 (5 bases). The CDR3 DNA reads TGTGCCAGCAGTCGGGGGTGGGACTATGGCTACACCTTC. Translated, it gives CASSRGWDYGYTF.